The clone carrying this T cell receptor (beta chain) was seen repeatedly, ten times or more. This beta chain came through as a stray read in a library set up for alpha chains, and its size says little. The data originate from a study of spatial heterogeneity in lung cancer. The overall study: Beta-chain sequences consistently outnumbered alpha-chain sequences in detection. Every unique TCR and UMI combination, on average, appeared more than ten times in raw reads.

In TCRdb, the 5' RACE reads were re-called with MiXCR into one record per CDR3 protein. This table has roughly 4,800 distinct CDR3 sequences, around 20% appearing once. Germline CDR1 reads SGHRS; CDR2 reads YFSETQ. The V end was cut by 4 bases, the J end by 0 bases, with 23 bases between. The CDR3 runs to 19 residues. As to time point: sample taken at primary tumor resection. The sequenced material consisted of unsorted whole RNA from tumor, nontumor lung or frozen PBMC. The chain recombines TRBV5-1 with TRBJ2-4, with D possibly called TRBD1 or TRBD2 (5 bases each). The material sequenced was normal lung tissue next to the tumor, taken at surgery. The sequence was collected from a male donor with early-stage non-small cell lung cancer. Here the CDR3 reads CASSPGSGASDVAKNIQYF. The CDR3 nucleotides read TGCGCCAGCAGCCCCGGATCCGGGGCATCAGACGTAGCCAAAAACATTCAGTACTTC. The full variable domain, rest sourced from reference TRBV5-1 and TRBJ2-4, is KAGVTQTPRYLIKTRGQQVTLSCSPISGHRSVSWYQQTPGQGLQFLFEYFSETQRNKGNFPGRFSGRQFSNSRSEMNVSTLELGDSALYLCASSPGSGASDVAKNIQYFGAGTRLSVL.